This TCR beta chain was sequenced in a study of CD8+ T cells in alopecia areata. This clone showed up just once. The antigen is unknown. V was trimmed by 0 bases and J by 0 bases, leaving 7 bases between them. Germline loops: CDR1 SGHDT, CDR2 YYEEEE. This CDR3 spans 14 amino acids. Extracted RNA was reverse transcribed, and the resulting cDNA served as sequencing template. The repertoire was sequenced with immunoSEQ multiplex PCR; TCRdb's copy has only in-frame clones and lacks some. The sample consists of approximately 280,000 clones, 58% of them appearing once. Overall study results and limits: Alopecia totalis/universalis scalp especially showed more expanded CD8+ clones than normal scalp. Numerous expanded lesional clones remained in scalp and blood during tofacitinib.

The treatment is: oral pan-JAK inhibitor, 5-10 mg twice daily. Sequenced material: CD4+ T cells sorted from blood, taken at week 24, from a patient treated with tofacitinib. V gene TRBV5-6 combines with J gene TRBJ2-7; no firm D call. The TCR originated in a human donor with alopecia areata. Here the CDR3 DNA reads TGTGCCAGCAGCTTGGCGGGCAACTCCTACGAGCAGTACTTC. Residues: CASSLAGNSYEQYF.